The rows below give T cell receptor beta chains drawn from one sample of a study of T-cell reconstitution after alpha-beta-depleted transplantation in children. Each CDR3 protein is one row after TCRdb ran MiXCR on the PCR reads. The sample yields a few hundred thousand distinct CDR3 sequences, about 16% seen once. The starting material was PBMCs, mostly from graft donor cells, obtained 360 days after TCRalphabeta/CD19-depleted stem cell transplant. Receptor source: a boy in the first two years of life who had a stem cell transplant for Wiskott-Aldrich syndrome, so the T cells may come from the graft donor. The CDR3 runs from the conserved cysteine through the conserved F or W. A D gene is named only where the DNA matches it firmly. For some rows the clone size is stated as once, few or many, or as a class when expanded; others skip it.

CDR3 protein	CDR3 DNA	clone size	D gene	V gene	J gene
CASRPMSGVRNEQFF	TGTGCCAGCAGGCCCATGTCTGGTGTACGGAATGAGCAGTTCTTC	-	-	TRBV28	TRBJ2-1
CASSVSSVTYEQYF	TGTGCCAGCAGTGTTTCAAGCGTTACCTACGAGCAGTACTTC	few	-	TRBV2	TRBJ2-7
CASSQAGGRGETQYF	TGTGCCAGCAGCCAAGCGGGGGGACGAGGAGAGACCCAGTACTTC	-	TRBD2	TRBV3-1	TRBJ2-5
CASSPVAGGNTGELFF	TGTGCCAGCAGTCCCGTCGCGGGAGGAAACACCGGGGAGCTGTTTTTT	few	TRBD2	TRBV27	TRBJ2-2
CASSPSGWRRAVPGDTQYF	TGTGCCAGCAGCCCATCGGGGTGGAGGCGGGCTGTGCCGGGGGATACGCAGTATTTT	-	-	TRBV13	TRBJ2-3
CASSPGANQETQYF	TGTGCCAGCAGCCCGGGGGCTAATCAAGAGACCCAGTACTTC	many	-	TRBV7-2	TRBJ2-5
CSVGAGPRYEQYF	TGCAGCGTTGGCGCGGGGCCCCGCTACGAGCAGTACTTC	few	-	TRBV29-1	TRBJ2-7
CASSPPRRAQTDTQYF	TGTGCCAGCTCACCACCAAGGCGGGCACAAACAGATACGCAGTATTTT	few	-	TRBV18	TRBJ2-3
CASSLGPGETQYF	TGCGCCAGCAGCCTGGGCCCTGGGGAGACCCAGTACTTC	many	-	TRBV5-1	TRBJ2-5
CASSLGTVTNYGYTF	TGCGCCAGCAGCTTGGGGACAGTTACTAACTATGGCTACACCTTC	few	-	TRBV5-1	TRBJ1-2
CATSRTSGSYEQYF	TGTGCCACCAGCAGGACTAGCGGGAGCTACGAGCAGTACTTC	few	TRBD2	TRBV15	TRBJ2-7
CASNKMGTGSTDTQYF	TGTGCCAGCAACAAAATGGGGACAGGGAGCACAGATACGCAGTATTTT	-	TRBD1	TRBV7-2	TRBJ2-3
CASSITRTGLGETQYF	TGCGCCAGCAGCATTACTCGGACAGGGCTCGGGGAGACCCAGTACTTC	few	TRBD1	TRBV5-1	TRBJ2-5
CASSPSESKNIQYF	TGTGCCAGCAGTCCCTCTGAATCCAAAAACATTCAGTACTTC	few	-	TRBV28	TRBJ2-4
CASSSRPRELPYEQYF	TGTGCCAGCAGTTCCAGACCGAGGGAGCTTCCCTACGAGCAGTACTTC	-	-	TRBV12-3/TRBV12-4	TRBJ2-7
CAWSLSGGKQETQYF	TGTGCCTGGAGTCTAAGCGGGGGGAAGCAAGAGACCCAGTACTTC	-	TRBD2	TRBV30	TRBJ2-5
CSARETGTIFLGEQFF	TGCAGTGCTAGGGAAACCGGGACTATTTTTCTGGGTGAGCAGTTCTTC	-	TRBD2	TRBV20-1	TRBJ2-1
CSGLYSYEQYF	TGCAGTGGGTTGTACTCCTACGAGCAGTACTTC	-	-	TRBV20-1	TRBJ2-7
CASSEQGRGQYF	TGTGCCAGCTCGGAGCAGGGTCGCGGGCAGTACTTC	-	-	TRBV2	TRBJ2-4
CASSQGQRPTEKLFF	TGCGCCAGCAGCCAGGGACAGCGGCCGACGGAAAAACTGTTTTTT	-	TRBD1	TRBV4-3	TRBJ1-4
CASSSPSDTQYF	TGCGCCAGCAGCTCCCCTTCCGATACGCAGTATTTT	few	-	TRBV5-1	TRBJ2-3
CASSIDHWTADNYGYTF	TGTGCCAGTAGTATAGACCACTGGACCGCCGACAACTATGGCTACACCTTC	few	-	TRBV19	TRBJ1-2
CASSLLTGYYGYTF	TGCGCCAGCAGCCTACTAACAGGGTACTATGGCTACACCTTC	few	-	TRBV5-1	TRBJ1-2
CASSLLWGQGTDTQYF	TGCGCCAGCAGCTTGCTCTGGGGACAGGGCACAGATACGCAGTATTTT	-	TRBD1	TRBV5-1	TRBJ2-3
CASRQRVQESNEQFF	TGTGCCAGCAGGCAACGAGTCCAGGAGTCCAATGAGCAGTTCTTC	-	-	TRBV3-1	TRBJ2-1
CASSRGQGAGYTF	TGCGCCAGCAGCCGGGGACAGGGGGCGGGCTACACCTTC	-	TRBD1	TRBV5-1	TRBJ1-2
CASSYPIAKNIQYF	TGTGCCAGCAGCTACCCCATAGCCAAAAACATTCAGTACTTC	few	-	TRBV12-3/TRBV12-4	TRBJ2-4
CASSVSFGGSYEQYF	TGTGCCAGCAGCGTTTCGTTCGGGGGCTCCTACGAGCAGTACTTC	-	-	TRBV7-6	TRBJ2-7